Described below is a single T cell receptor beta chain sequence and its context. Its target is unknown. Specimens retained about 0.95-11 million cryopreserved PBMC preceding DNA extraction. The germline CDR1 and CDR2 sequences are LGHNA and YNFKEQ. The CDR3 consists of 17 residues. Deletions cut 0 bases from V and 1 base from J, with 13 bases between. This sample was taken from a study of long-term antiretroviral therapy in people with HIV. Study-wide points: Clones with expansion before ART led the repertoire at all time points.

An immunoSEQ assay, version v3.0, was performed at survey level. Profiled with immunoSEQ multiplex PCR; TCRdb holds only in-frame clones, not every one. The table has around 30,000 clones, nearly 90% seen once; the top ten hold over 10%. The TCR originated in a man aged 18 to 35 with HIV. Sequences were derived from unsorted PBMCs, sampled 1.1 years after starting antiretroviral therapy. The rearrangement uses TRBV4-2 and TRBJ1-5; D call uncertain. The CDR3 sequence is CASSQEITDYSNQPQHF. DNA for the CDR3: TGTGCCAGCAGCCAAGAGATAACAGACTACAGCAATCAGCCCCAGCATTTT.